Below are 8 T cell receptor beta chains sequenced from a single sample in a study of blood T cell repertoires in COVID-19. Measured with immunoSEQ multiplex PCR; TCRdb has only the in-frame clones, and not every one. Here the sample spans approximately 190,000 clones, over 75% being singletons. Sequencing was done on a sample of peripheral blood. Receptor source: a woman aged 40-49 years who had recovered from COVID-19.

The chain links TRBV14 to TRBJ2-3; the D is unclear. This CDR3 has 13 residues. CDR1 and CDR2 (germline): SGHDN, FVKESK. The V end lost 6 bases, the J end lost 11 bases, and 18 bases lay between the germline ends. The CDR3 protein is CASRWSGSVVQYF. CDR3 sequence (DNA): TGTGCCAGCAGGTGGTCCGGGTCCGTTGTGCAGTATTTT.

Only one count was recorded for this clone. The CDR3 spells CASSLNRDSNMNTEAFF. CDR3 DNA: TGTGCCAGCAGCTTAAACCGGGACAGCAACATGAACACTGAAGCTTTCTTT. The chain is built from TRBV5-4 and TRBJ1-1; TRBD1 matches 7 bases. This CDR3 spans 17 amino acids. Looked up from germline, CDR1 is SGHNT and CDR2 is YYREEE (reference sequence). J lost 0 bases, V lost 2 bases, and 10 bases had no gene match.

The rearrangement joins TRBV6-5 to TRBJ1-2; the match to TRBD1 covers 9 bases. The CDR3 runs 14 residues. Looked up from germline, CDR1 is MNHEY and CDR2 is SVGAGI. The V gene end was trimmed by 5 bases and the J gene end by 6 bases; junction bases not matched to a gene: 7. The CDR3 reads CASSPWDRAHGYTF. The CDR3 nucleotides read TGTGCCAGCAGTCCATGGGACAGGGCCCATGGCTACACCTTC.

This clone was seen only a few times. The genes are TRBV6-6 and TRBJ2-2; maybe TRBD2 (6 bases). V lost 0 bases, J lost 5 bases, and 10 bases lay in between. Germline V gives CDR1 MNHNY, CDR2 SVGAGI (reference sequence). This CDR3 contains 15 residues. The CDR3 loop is CASSYSAGGTGELFF. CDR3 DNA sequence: TGTGCCAGCAGTTACTCAGCGGGTGGAACCGGGGAGCTGTTTTTT.

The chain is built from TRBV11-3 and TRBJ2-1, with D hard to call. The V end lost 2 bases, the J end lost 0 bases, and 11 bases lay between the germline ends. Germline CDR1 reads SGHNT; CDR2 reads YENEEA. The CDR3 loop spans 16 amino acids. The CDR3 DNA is TGTGCCAGCAGCTTAAACCCCTCGAGCTCCTACAATGAGCAGTTCTTC. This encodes CASSLNPSSSYNEQFF.

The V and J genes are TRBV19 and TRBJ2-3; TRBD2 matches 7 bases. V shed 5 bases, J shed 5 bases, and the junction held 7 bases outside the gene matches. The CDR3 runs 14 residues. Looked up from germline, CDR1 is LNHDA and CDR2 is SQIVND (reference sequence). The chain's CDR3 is CASSSSGNKDTQYF. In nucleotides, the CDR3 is TGTGCCAGTAGTTCCAGCGGGAATAAAGATACGCAGTATTTT. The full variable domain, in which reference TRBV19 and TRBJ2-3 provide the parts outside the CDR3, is DGGITQSPKYLFRKEGQNVTLSCEQNLNHDAMYWYRQDPGQGLRLIYYSQIVNDFQKGDIAEGYSVSREKKESFPLTVTSAQKNPTAFYLCASSSSGNKDTQYFGPGTRLTVL.

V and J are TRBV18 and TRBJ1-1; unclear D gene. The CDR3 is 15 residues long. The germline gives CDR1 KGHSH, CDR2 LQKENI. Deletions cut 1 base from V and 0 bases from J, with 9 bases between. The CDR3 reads CASSPRAGMNTEAFF. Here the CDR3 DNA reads TGTGCCAGCTCACCACGCGCAGGTATGAACACTGAAGCTTTCTTT.

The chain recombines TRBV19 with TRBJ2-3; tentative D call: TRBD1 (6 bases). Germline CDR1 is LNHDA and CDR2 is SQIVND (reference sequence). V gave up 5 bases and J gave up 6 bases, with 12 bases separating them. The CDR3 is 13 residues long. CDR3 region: CASSSVGADTQYF. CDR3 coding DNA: TGTGCCAGTAGTTCCGTGGGGGCGGATACGCAGTATTTT. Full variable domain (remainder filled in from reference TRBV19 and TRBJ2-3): DGGITQSPKYLFRKEGQNVTLSCEQNLNHDAMYWYRQDPGQGLRLIYYSQIVNDFQKGDIAEGYSVSREKKESFPLTVTSAQKNPTAFYLCASSSVGADTQYFGPGTRLTVL.